This T cell receptor beta chain was identified during a study of blood T cell repertoires in COVID-19. The wider study: T cells, B-cell-depleted T cells, or PBMCs supplied cDNA or gDNA.

The authors' processing: Amplified reference gene primers provided the basis for estimating nucleated cell counts. Some clones are missing from TCRdb's copy, which holds only in-frame ones; the method was immunoSEQ multiplex PCR. V, J and clone size were drawn from that table, and D and trimming were deduced from the DNA. The sample consists of roughly 79,000 clones, 70% to 90% of them appearing once. Germline CDR1 reads MNHNS; CDR2 reads SASEGT. The ends were cut back, 1 base at V and 0 bases at J, with 10 bases in the middle. The CDR3 is 16 amino acids. The sequenced material came from peripheral blood. The sequence derives from a man aged 50 to 59 with active COVID-19. V gene TRBV6-1 combines with J gene TRBJ2-4; tentative D call: TRBD1 (5 bases). CDR3 bases: TGTGCCAGCAGTGAAGGTGGGGCGCGAGCCAAAAACATTCAGTACTTC. Protein: CASSEGGARAKNIQYF.